In this sample, the clone carrying this T cell receptor beta chain turned up a few times. Its cognate antigen is unknown. These data belong to a study of T cell repertoires in ileal Crohn's disease. Study-level background: The M6 sample came from neoterminal ileum during colonoscopy after surgery. Notes on the study in general: Compared with non-smokers, active smokers at surgery showed more clonal expansions.

Time point meaning: neoterminal ileum biopsy at postoperative endoscopy, about 6 months after surgery. The repertoire was sequenced with immunoSEQ multiplex PCR; TCRdb's copy has only in-frame clones and lacks some. Of approximately 19,000 clones in the sample, about three quarters were seen once. CDR1 is GTSNPN and CDR2 is SVGIG in the germline V gene (reference sequence). Trimming shortened V by 2 bases and J by 7 bases, and 11 bases separated the two germline ends. The CDR3 sequence is 13 residues long. This rearrangement joins TRBV30 to TRBJ2-2; D is possibly TRBD1 (5 bases). The material sequenced was ileal tissue. The origin of this receptor is an adult with Crohn's disease. This chain's CDR3 is CAWSIQVNGELFF. For the CDR3, the DNA is TGTGCCTGGAGTATACAGGTGAACGGGGAGCTGTTTTTT.